This T cell receptor (beta chain) was found in a study of sequential checkpoint blockade in melanoma. Germline V lookup: CDR1 GTSNPN, CDR2 SVGIG (reference sequence). V gave up 3 bases and J gave up 1 base, with 7 bases separating them. CDR3 size: 12 residues. This sample's treatment: randomized to nivolumab then ipilimumab (arm A) or the reverse (arm B). Points from the study as a whole: Patients with week-13 increases in T-cell fraction and clonality benefited about 30 times more often.

This clone was detected a few times. The antigen remains unidentified. Generated by immunoSEQ multiplex PCR, the TCRdb table keeps only in-frame clones and is missing some. Among approximately 19,000 clones listed, less than 30% were seen once. The material was tumor tissue (inferred from file names), obtained from a patient given nivolumab and ipilimumab in sequence. This rearrangement joins TRBV30 to TRBJ2-7; D is uncertain. The source of this sequence is a human donor with melanoma. The CDR3 region is CAWSGFSYEQYF. The CDR3 DNA is TGTGCCTGGAGCGGGTTTTCCTACGAGCAGTACTTC.